Following are 16 T cell receptor beta chains from one sample sequenced in a study of cytomegalovirus exposure and HLA in healthy donors. The primer mix had 60 Vbeta and 13 Jbeta primers. TCRdb's table, derived via immunoSEQ multiplex PCR, lists solely in-frame clones and lacks some. The sample has roughly 150,000 clones, roughly 80% seen once; the top ten hold about 2.4%. Sequenced material: PBMCs. These receptors were obtained from a male donor in good health and CMV-seronegative.

This chain links TRBV19 with TRBJ2-7, with D possibly TRBD1 on 6 matching bases. Trimming pared 6 bases from V and 3 bases from J, leaving 15 bases between. Germline CDR1 reads LNHDA; CDR2 reads SQIVND (reference sequence). The CDR3 is 14 residues long. CDR3: CASSTQGVGYEQYF. The CDR3 DNA reads as TGTGCCAGTAGCACACAGGGTGTCGGCTACGAGCAGTACTTC.

The V and J genes are TRBV5-8 and TRBJ2-3; 7 bases line up with TRBD1. CDR1 and CDR2 (germline): SGHTS, YDEGEE. There are 13 residues in the CDR3. V lost 3 bases to trimming and J lost 4 bases; unmatched junction nucleotides: 2. The CDR3, as DNA: TGTGCCAGCAGCTCTACAGGGGCAGATACGCAGTATTTT. It is translated as CASSSTGADTQYF. The full variable domain, in which reference TRBV5-8 and TRBJ2-3 provide the parts outside the CDR3, is EAGVTQSPTHLIKTRGQQATLRCSPISGHTSVYWYQQALGLGLQFLLWYDEGEERNRGNFPPRFSGRQFPNYSSELNVNALELEDSALYLCASSSTGADTQYFGPGTRLTVL.

The V and J genes are TRBV7-9 and TRBJ2-7; TRBD1 matches at 9 bases. From germline, CDR1 is SEHNR and CDR2 FQNEAQ (reference sequence). There are 16 residues in the CDR3. The V gene end was trimmed by 4 bases and the J gene end by 4 bases; junction bases not matched to a gene: 11. The CDR3: CASSSHSGQGLYEQYF. The CDR3 bases are TGTGCCAGCAGCTCACACTCGGGACAGGGACTATACGAGCAGTACTTC. The whole variable domain, remainder taken from reference TRBV7-9 and TRBJ2-7, is DTGVSQNPRHKITKRGQNVTFRCDPISEHNRLYWYRQTLGQGPEFLTYFQNEAQLEKSRLLSDRFSAERPKGSFSTLEIQRTEQGDSAMYLCASSSHSGQGLYEQYFGPGTRLTVT.

The V gene is TRBV9, the J gene TRBJ2-7, with D possibly being TRBD2 (6 bases). Trimming stripped 4 bases from V and 2 bases from J, with 16 bases between. Germline values: CDR1 SGDLS, CDR2 YYNGEE. The CDR3 is made up of 15 amino acids. The CDR3 region has the DNA TGTGCCAGCAGCCGATACGGGACTCCTCCCTACGAGCAGTACTTC. Protein sequence: CASSRYGTPPYEQYF.

The rearrangement uses TRBV7-2 and TRBJ1-6, with 9 nucleotides matching TRBD1. The CDR3 is 18 amino acids. V was clipped by 1 base and J by 0 bases; unmatched bases: 4. In germline, CDR1 is SGHTA, CDR2 FQGNSA. The chain's CDR3 is CASSLVGQGLSYNSPLHF. The DNA for the CDR3 is TGTGCCAGCAGCTTAGTGGGACAGGGCCTCTCCTATAATTCACCCCTCCACTTT.

The chain links TRBV7-9 to TRBJ1-4, with D perhaps matching TRBD1 (6 bases). CDR1 is SEHNR, CDR2 FQNEAQ, per germline (reference sequence). CDR3 length equals 12 residues. The CDR3 here is CSSRDKGEKLFF. The CDR3, as DNA: TGTTCCTCCCGGGACAAGGGTGAAAAACTGTTTTTT. Full variable domain (missing parts from reference TRBV7-9 and TRBJ1-4): DTGVSQNPRHKITKRGQNVTFRCDPISEHNRLYWYRQTLGQGPEFLTYFQNEAQLEKSRLLSDRFSAERPKGSFSTLEIQRTEQGDSAMYLCSSRDKGEKLFFGSGTQLSVL.

The chain has TRBV5-1 and TRBJ2-3, with D maybe TRBD1 (6 bases). Between the trimmed V and J ends, which lost 4 bases and 2 bases, there was a span of 14 bases. CDR3 length equals 15 residues. The germline V gene encodes CDR1 SGHRS and CDR2 YFSETQ. DNA for the CDR3: TGCGCCAGCAGCCTAACAGGGCTACCCACAGATACGCAGTATTTT. This translates into CASSLTGLPTDTQYF. The full variable domain, completed using reference TRBV5-1 and TRBJ2-3, is KAGVTQTPRYLIKTRGQQVTLSCSPISGHRSVSWYQQTPGQGLQFLFEYFSETQRNKGNFPGRFSGRQFSNSRSEMNVSTLELGDSALYLCASSLTGLPTDTQYFGPGTRLTVL.

This chain joins TRBV6-5 and TRBJ1-5; D ambiguous. The CDR3 is 14 amino acids. Trimming took off 5 bases at V and 5 bases at J, with 13 bases between the two ends. Germline lookup yields CDR1 MNHEY and CDR2 SVGAGI. The CDR3 is CASSRNREHQPQHF. For the CDR3, the DNA is TGTGCCAGCAGTCGTAATCGGGAACATCAGCCCCAGCATTTT.

The chain is built from TRBV11-2 and TRBJ1-4, with 10 bases matching TRBD1. Trimming removed 1 base from V and 4 bases from J; junction bases left unmatched: 6. This CDR3 region has 17 residues. Germline assignment: CDR1 SGHAT and CDR2 FQNNGV. As DNA, the CDR3 is TGTGCCAGCAGCTTAGTTGGGACAGGGGCCTTTAATGAAAAACTGTTTTTT. Amino acid sequence: CASSLVGTGAFNEKLFF.

The V gene is TRBV19, the J gene TRBJ2-3; D perhaps matches TRBD2 (6 bases). The CDR3 has 13 residues. V lost 8 bases and J lost 3, with 12 bases in between. Germline V gene sequence: CDR1 LNHDA, CDR2 SQIVND (reference sequence). CDR3 in amino acids: CASQTRGTDTQYF. CDR3 DNA: TGTGCCAGTCAGACTAGAGGGACAGATACGCAGTATTTT.

V gene TRBV6-5 combines with J gene TRBJ1-5; weak D call: TRBD1 (5 bases). Trimming removed 7 bases from V and 7 bases from J, with 17 bases in between. Germline V gene lookup returns CDR1 MNHEY and CDR2 SVGAGI. This CDR3 region has 14 residues. CDR3 in amino acids: CASTVGTFQQPQHF. CDR3 DNA: TGTGCCAGCACCGTCGGGACTTTCCAACAGCCCCAGCATTTT.

The rearrangement uses TRBV18 and TRBJ2-7; 8 bases map to TRBD1. CDR3 length: 14 residues. V shed 5 bases and J 1 base; nucleotides not matched to a gene: 4. The germline gives CDR1 KGHSH, CDR2 LQKENI. CDR3 nucleotide sequence: TGTGCCAGCTCATCAGACAGGGGTTCCTACGAGCAGTACTTC. Translating it yields CASSSDRGSYEQYF.

V is TRBV29-1 and J is TRBJ2-6; D might be TRBD1 (6 bases). This CDR3 spans 13 amino acids. CDR1 and CDR2 (germline): SQVTM, ANQGSEA. In nucleotides, the CDR3 is TGCACACAGCAGGGGTCTGGGGCCAACGTCCTGACTTTC. It yields the protein CTQQGSGANVLTF.

This chain links TRBV13 with TRBJ1-3; D not certain. V was shortened by 3 bases and J by 0 bases, with 9 bases between the two germline ends. In germline, CDR1 is PRHDT, CDR2 FYEKMQ (reference sequence). The CDR3 consists of 15 residues. This CDR3 reads CASSFEQSSGNTIYF. The CDR3 bases are TGTGCCAGCAGCTTTGAACAGAGCTCTGGAAACACCATATATTTT.

The genes are TRBV4-3 and TRBJ1-6; 12 nucleotides agree with TRBD1. The CDR3 sequence is 15 residues long. V shed 2 bases, J shed 9 bases, and the junction held 2 bases outside the gene matches. CDR1 LGHNA and CDR2 YSLEER come from the germline V gene. CDR3 in DNA: TGCGCCAGCAGCCAAACGGGACAGGGGGCTTCACCCCTCCACTTT. This translates into CASSQTGQGASPLHF.

The chain joins TRBV6-6 to TRBJ1-2, with a tentative D call TRBD1 (6 bases). The germline V gene encodes CDR1 MNHNY and CDR2 SVGAGI (reference sequence). V lost 7 bases, J lost 5 bases, and 8 bases lay in between. The CDR3 has 11 residues. The CDR3 spells CASTQGYGYTF. In DNA, the CDR3 is TGTGCCAGCACCCAGGGGTATGGCTACACCTTC.